The T cell receptor (beta chain) described here comes from a study of cytomegalovirus exposure and HLA in healthy donors. In the study overall: A later analysis reported the same platform for the 120 validation repertoires and the 666 first-cohort repertoires.

Some clones are missing from TCRdb's copy, which holds only in-frame ones; the method was immunoSEQ multiplex PCR. Among some 150,000 clones listed, approximately 86% were seen once. Findings of the study overall: Among TCR beta chains, those listed as cytomegalovirus-associated numbered over 150. Among the CMV-associated chains, three were confirmed in vitro as specific for CMV antigens. According to a later analysis, TCR clusters from the first cohort tended to co-occur in the roughly 110 validation repertoires.

This clone was seen a single time. Its matching antigen is unknown. This TCR came from a man younger than 35 in good health and CMV-seropositive. Material: PBMCs.

The CDR3 loop is CASPRGFCNQPQHF. The DNA for the CDR3 is TGTGCCAGCCCTAGAGGGTTCTGCAATCAGCCCCAGCATTTT. The gene calls are TRBV27 and TRBJ1-5; no reliable D call. The CDR3 runs 14 residues. CDR1 is MNHEY and CDR2 is SMNVEV in the germline V gene (reference sequence). Trimming stripped 8 bases from V and 2 bases from J, with 13 bases between.